This T cell receptor beta chain was retrieved from a study of shared clonotypes between healthy human individuals. Germline V gene data show CDR1 as WNHNN and CDR2 as SYGVQD (reference sequence). J was trimmed by 8 bases and V by 6 bases; bases with no gene match: 5. The CDR3 length is 13 residues. Donors comprised only Caucasian adults living in Nashville, Tennessee. Measured with immunoSEQ multiplex PCR; TCRdb has only the in-frame clones, and not every one. The sample lists approximately 980,000 clones, about 80% occurring once. The sequencing sample was made of memory CD4+ T cells sorted from blood. As for subset: CD45RA-negative fraction. This TCR came from a man between 18 and 35 years old in good health. The chain links TRBV10-1 to TRBJ2-1; 9 positions match TRBD2. The CDR3 DNA is TGCGCCAGCAGGCCTAGCGGGATCGATGAGCAGTTCTTC. This gives the protein CASRPSGIDEQFF.